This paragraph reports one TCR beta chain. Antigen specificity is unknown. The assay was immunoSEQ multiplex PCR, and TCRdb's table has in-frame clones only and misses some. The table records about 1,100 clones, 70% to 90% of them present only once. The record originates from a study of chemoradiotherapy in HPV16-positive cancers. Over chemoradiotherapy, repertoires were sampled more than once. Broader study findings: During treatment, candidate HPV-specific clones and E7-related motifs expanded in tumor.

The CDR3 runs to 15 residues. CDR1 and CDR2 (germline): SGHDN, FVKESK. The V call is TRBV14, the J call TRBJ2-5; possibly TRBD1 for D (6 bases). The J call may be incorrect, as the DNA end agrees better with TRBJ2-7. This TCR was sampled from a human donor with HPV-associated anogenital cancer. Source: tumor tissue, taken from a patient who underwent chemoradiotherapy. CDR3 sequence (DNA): TGTGCCAGCAGCCAAACCGGGACAAGGTCCTACGAGCAGTACTTC. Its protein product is CASSQTGTRSYEQYF.